This T cell receptor beta chain stems from a study of blood T cells in healthy people across ages. A second PCR, run for about 6 to 11 cycles, used a sample-barcoded 5' primer plus a J-beta primer mix. MiXCR, applied by TCRdb to the 5' RACE reads, yields one record per CDR3 protein. The sample yields about 1,400,000 distinct CDR3 sequences, around 59% seen once. With regard to this clonotype: Its antigen is undetermined.

Sample donors were healthy Caucasian individuals that came from Russia, aged 6 to 90. Study findings and constraints: Measured against age, TCR beta diversity per million T cells decreased in a roughly linear manner.

This CDR3 region has 18 residues. V lost 4 bases to trimming and J lost 6 bases, with 26 bases between them. The germline V gene encodes CDR1 SGHAT and CDR2 FQNNGV. The sequencing sample was made of blood. The chain recombines TRBV11-2 with TRBJ2-3, with a tentative D call TRBD1 (6 bases). The TCR originated in a man aged 18 to 30 in good health. The CDR3 coding sequence is TGTGCCAGCAGCTCCTCCACCTACAGGGCCGCCCAACCCGATACGCAGTATTTT. Residues: CASSSSTYRAAQPDTQYF.